The 20 T cell receptor beta chains listed next were all sequenced from one sample in a study of lymphopenia after photon versus proton radiotherapy. TCRdb's copy holds only in-frame clones and misses some; the assay was immunoSEQ multiplex PCR. The sample comprises approximately 65,000 clones, about 87% of which are singletons, and about a tenth rests with the top ten. The sequencing used peripheral blood, collected from a patient treated with proton-based radiotherapy. The receptors come from a man of 80 years or more with esophageal cancer.

This sequence joins TRBV7-9 and TRBJ2-1; possibly TRBD1 for D (6 bases). V was shortened by 5 bases and J by 6 bases, with 17 bases between the two germline ends. The CDR3 is 15 amino acids. Germline loops: CDR1 SEHNR, CDR2 FQNEAQ (reference sequence). CDR3 bases: TGTGCCAGCAGCAGTAGAGGGGGTAGGGGCAATGAGCAGTTCTTC. Amino acid sequence: CASSSRGGRGNEQFF.

The chain employs TRBV5-6 and TRBJ2-1; D ambiguous. The CDR3 is made up of 15 amino acids. Per germline, CDR1 SGHDT and CDR2 YYEEEE. Deletions cut 2 bases from V and 0 bases from J, with 9 bases between. CDR3 in DNA: TGTGCCAGCAGCTTTGCCAGTAGCTCCTACAATGAGCAGTTCTTC. It codes for CASSFASSSYNEQFF.

The chain is built from TRBV27 and TRBJ1-5, with unresolved D. There are 13 residues in the CDR3. V lost 3 bases and J lost 4, with 7 bases in between. Germline values: CDR1 MNHEY, CDR2 SMNVEV (reference sequence). The CDR3 coding sequence is TGTGCCAGCAGTTTTACAGAAAATCAGCCCCAGCATTTT. Protein product: CASSFTENQPQHF.

Turning to this clone: Other DNA variants within this sample encode the same CDR3. The chain is built from TRBV5-1 and TRBJ2-5; D unresolved. Germline CDR1 is SGHRS and CDR2 is YFSETQ. This CDR3 has 14 residues. V was cut by 4 bases and J by 2 bases, with 12 bases left in between. CDR3 protein: CASSPGSTQETQYF. The CDR3 nucleotides read TGCGCCAGCAGCCCGGGCTCGACTCAAGAGACCCAGTACTTC.

The V and J genes are TRBV6-7 and TRBJ2-3; D gene uncertain. TRBV6-7 is given ORF status, its function remaining uncertain. V dropped 0 bases and J dropped 5 bases, with 18 bases sitting between them. The CDR3 length is 17 residues. CDR3 DNA sequence: TGTGCCAGCAGTTACTCGTCTCAGTCGGTCCGAGGAGATACGCAGTATTTT. This translates into CASSYSSQSVRGDTQYF.

This chain uses TRBV5-8 with TRBJ2-5, with 7 positions matching TRBD1. The germline V gene has CDR1 SGHTS and CDR2 YDEGEE. The junction had 9 bases not matched to a gene; V was cut back by 4 bases and J by 3 bases. The CDR3 is 15 residues long. CDR3 nucleotides: TGTGCCAGCAGCCCGGGACAGCAGCAAGAAGAGACCCAGTACTTC. Protein product: CASSPGQQQEETQYF.

The chain carries TRBV9 and TRBJ2-2, with 10 nucleotides matching TRBD2. The germline V gene encodes CDR1 SGDLS and CDR2 YYNGEE. The CDR3 covers 17 residues. V lost 1 base to trimming and J lost 3 bases; unmatched junction nucleotides: 6. The CDR3 DNA reads TGTGCCAGCAGCGTACCTATTCTAGCGGGAGACACCGGGGAGCTGTTTTTT. Amino acid sequence: CASSVPILAGDTGELFF.

V usage is TRBV6-5 and J usage is TRBJ2-7; the D is unclear. Between the trimmed V and J ends, which lost 0 bases and 4 bases, there was a span of 16 bases. There are 16 residues in the CDR3. CDR1 is MNHEY, CDR2 SVGAGI, per germline. CDR3 sequence reads: CASSYSGTQRSYEQYF. Written as DNA, the CDR3 is TGTGCCAGCAGTTACTCTGGAACCCAGAGAAGTTACGAGCAGTACTTC.

This sequence joins TRBV7-2 and TRBJ1-6; 7 bases are a match to TRBD1. Germline CDR1 SGHTA, CDR2 FQGNSA. V lost 7 bases, J lost 6 bases, and 9 bases stayed unmatched. There are 15 residues in the CDR3. CDR3 in DNA: TGTGCCAGCAAACAAACCGGGACAGCTAATTCACCCCTCCACTTT. Translation: CASKQTGTANSPLHF.

In this sample, this clone turned up once. The V gene is TRBV30, the J gene TRBJ2-5, with D possibly being TRBD2 (6 bases). Germline lookup yields CDR1 GTSNPN and CDR2 SVGIG (reference sequence). The CDR3 runs 13 residues. The V end was cut by 0 bases, the J end by 4 bases, with 9 bases between. CDR3 residues: CAWSVAGTETQYF. DNA of the CDR3: TGTGCCTGGAGTGTCGCGGGGACAGAGACCCAGTACTTC.

V gene TRBV4-3 combines with J gene TRBJ2-1; D call uncertain. Germline V gives CDR1 LGHNA, CDR2 YSLEER. Trimming stripped 0 bases from V and 0 bases from J, with 9 bases between. The CDR3 totals 16 residues. The CDR3 DNA reads TGCGCCAGCAGCCAAGAACCGGGTCTCTCCTACAATGAGCAGTTCTTC. Its protein is CASSQEPGLSYNEQFF.

The J gene is TRBJ2-3, the V gene TRBV7-9; D unresolved. V lost 3 bases to trimming and J lost 4 bases, with 14 bases between them. CDR3 length: 15 residues. The germline V gene has CDR1 SEHNR and CDR2 FQNEAQ (reference sequence). CDR3 coding DNA: TGTGCCAGCAGCTTTAGTCTCCTCGGGCCAGATACGCAGTATTTT. It encodes CASSFSLLGPDTQYF.

The chain recombines TRBV19 with TRBJ1-5; D gene unclear. V lost 4 bases to trimming and J lost 7 bases, with 11 bases between them. Germline values: CDR1 LNHDA, CDR2 SQIVND (reference sequence). The CDR3 spans 13 residues. For the CDR3, the DNA is TGTGCCAGTAGTAAGGATTCGGTGCAGCCCCAGCATTTT. It translates to CASSKDSVQPQHF. The complete variable domain, with remaining parts taken from reference TRBV19 and TRBJ1-5, reads DGGITQSPKYLFRKEGQNVTLSCEQNLNHDAMYWYRQDPGQGLRLIYYSQIVNDFQKGDIAEGYSVSREKKESFPLTVTSAQKNPTAFYLCASSKDSVQPQHFGDGTRLSIL.

This clone occurred once. The chain is built from TRBV4-1 and TRBJ2-1, with TRBD1 matching 7 bases. V was pared by 2 bases and J by 2 bases, with 6 bases of the junction left unmatched. The CDR3 covers 16 residues. The germline V gene has CDR1 MGHRA and CDR2 YSYEKL. Written as DNA, the CDR3 is TGCGCCAGCAGCCAACTTGACAGGGTTCCCTACAATGAGCAGTTCTTC. It specifies CASSQLDRVPYNEQFF.

The chain couples TRBV5-4 to TRBJ2-5; 7 bases agree with TRBD2. CDR3 length: 14 amino acids. The germline V gene encodes CDR1 SGHNT and CDR2 YYREEE (reference sequence). Trimming removed 10 bases from V and 1 base from J; junction bases left unmatched: 10. The CDR3 nucleotides are TGTGCCTCCGGGGAGGGAGGCACCCAAGAGACCCAGTACTTC. Its translation is CASGEGGTQETQYF.

The chain is built from TRBV5-1 and TRBJ1-1, with D tentatively TRBD1 (6 bases). The germline gives CDR1 SGHRS, CDR2 YFSETQ. Trimming pared 0 bases from V and 1 base from J, leaving 10 bases between. The CDR3 sequence is 15 residues long. This CDR3 reads CASSLEGVGNTEAFF. As DNA, the CDR3 is TGCGCCAGCAGCTTGGAGGGGGTGGGGAACACTGAAGCTTTCTTT.

This rearrangement joins TRBV2 to TRBJ2-3, with 10 bases aligning to TRBD2. V trimming: 7 bases; J trimming: 3 bases; junction bases outside the gene matches: 7. CDR1 is SNHLY and CDR2 is FYNNEI in the germline V gene. The CDR3 contains 15 residues. The CDR3 DNA reads TGTGCCAGCAAGGGACTAGCGTCGGAAACAGATACGCAGTATTTT. This gives the protein CASKGLASETDTQYF.

This clone was observed a few times. This chain links TRBV10-3 with TRBJ2-7, with TRBD2 identical over 7 bases. The CDR3 has 13 amino acids. V gave up 8 bases and J gave up 0 bases; unmatched junction bases: 4. Germline V CDR1 and CDR2: ENHRY, SYGVKD. The CDR3 DNA sequence: TGTGCCATCCAGCGGGAAAGCTCCTACGAGCAGTACTTC. Protein: CAIQRESSYEQYF.

The chain is built from TRBV7-3 and TRBJ1-1; D uncertain. The V gene's germline CDR1 is SGHTA and CDR2 FQGTGA. V was shortened by 5 bases and J by 0 bases, with 16 bases between the two germline ends. CDR3 length: 16 amino acids. The CDR3 DNA reads TGTGCCAGCAGCACTGATTTTACAAGATTGAACACTGAAGCTTTCTTT. Its protein product is CASSTDFTRLNTEAFF. Together with reference TRBV7-3 and TRBJ1-1, the CDR3 gives the full variable domain: GAGVSQTPSNKVTEKGKYVELRCDPISGHTALYWYRQSLGQGPEFLIYFQGTGAADDSGLPNDRFFAVRPEGSVSTLKIQRTERGDSAVYLCASSTDFTRLNTEAFFGQGTRLTVV.

The chain is built from TRBV29-1 and TRBJ1-2, with D maybe TRBD1 (5 bases). Trimming pared 4 bases from V and 8 bases from J, leaving 26 bases between. Germline V CDR1 and CDR2: SQVTM, ANQGSEA. There are 16 residues in the CDR3. CDR3 residues: CSVALFSGRRGDGYTF. The CDR3 nucleotides read TGCAGCGTTGCTCTATTTAGCGGGAGAAGAGGGGACGGCTACACCTTC.